This T cell receptor (beta chain) was profiled in a study of blood T cell repertoires in COVID-19. In the study overall: Spain, Italy and the United States supplied samples that represented acute and convalescent COVID-19. PBMCs, B-cell-depleted T cells, or T cells were the source of the cDNA or gDNA that made up the material.

This CDR3 is built from 15 residues. The V gene end was trimmed by 7 bases and the J gene end by 3 bases; junction bases not matched to a gene: 10. The germline V gene encodes CDR1 SQVTM and CDR2 ANQGSEA. Under the authors' procedure: Counts of nucleated cells, estimated from reference gene primer amplification, were obtained. Profiled with immunoSEQ multiplex PCR; TCRdb holds only in-frame clones, not every one. Clone size and V and J calls were adopted from that table, with D and trimming inferred from the DNA. The top ten clones hold approximately 6.2% of a sample with around 100,000 clones, 69% of them seen once.

The material sequenced was peripheral blood. The chain combines TRBV29-1 with TRBJ1-1; 11 bases line up with TRBD1. The sequence came from a man aged 80 or over with acute or convalescent COVID-19. The CDR3 region is CSALDRGRGDTEAFF. The CDR3 DNA is TGCAGCGCTCTGGACAGGGGGCGCGGGGACACTGAAGCTTTCTTT. The full variable domain, its missing parts supplied by reference TRBV29-1 and TRBJ1-1, is SAVISQKPSRDICQRGTSLTIQCQVDSQVTMMFWYRQQPGQSLTLIATANQGSEATYESGFVIDKFPISRPNLTFSTLTVSNMSPEDSSIYLCSALDRGRGDTEAFFGQGTRLTVV.